What follows are 21 T cell receptor beta chains derived from one specimen sequenced in a study of blood T cell repertoires in COVID-19. Libraries were prepared by immunoSEQ multiplex PCR; TCRdb keeps only in-frame clonotypes and omits some of them. The data show hundreds of thousands of clones, 80% to 90% seen once. Sequenced sample: PBMCs or T cells enriched from blood (not recorded which). The receptors derive from a man aged 18-30 years who had recovered from COVID-19.

The chain couples TRBV5-8 to TRBJ2-7; D unclear. This CDR3 spans 12 amino acids. From germline, CDR1 is SGHTS and CDR2 YDEGEE. V was cut by 10 bases and J by 0 bases, with 11 bases left in between. CDR3 in amino acids: CADSKSSYEQYF. The CDR3 DNA reads TGTGCCGATTCCAAGAGCTCCTACGAGCAGTACTTC.

The sample holds one count of this clone. The chain employs TRBV3-1 (or the pseudogene TRBV3-2) and TRBJ1-2; the D is unclear. The CDR3 runs to 16 residues. Per germline, CDR1 LGHDT and CDR2 YNNKEL (reference sequence). V gave up 3 bases and J gave up 3 bases, with 17 bases separating them. This chain's CDR3 is CASSQNWVGADYGYTF. The CDR3 DNA reads TGTGCCAGCAGCCAGAATTGGGTCGGTGCGGACTATGGCTACACCTTC.

V usage is TRBV5-4 and J usage is TRBJ1-6; 7 bases are shared with TRBD1. Trimming at V came to 4 bases and at J to 5 bases, leaving 6 bases not matched to a gene. Per the germline V gene, CDR1 is SGHNT and CDR2 is YYREEE (reference sequence). CDR3 length equals 15 residues. The CDR3 nucleotides read TGTGCCAGCAGCCCAACAGACAGGGATAATTCACCCCTCCACTTT. This encodes CASSPTDRDNSPLHF.

The count of this clone is one. The chain joins TRBV9 to TRBJ2-7; 8 bases are a match to TRBD2. Germline lookup yields CDR1 SGDLS and CDR2 YYNGEE. The CDR3 is 15 residues long. The trim removed 3 bases at V and 4 bases at J, leaving 9 bases unmatched. CDR3 coding DNA: TGTGCCAGCAGCGCCAATTTAGCGGGATGGTACGAGCAGTACTTC. It translates to CASSANLAGWYEQYF.

This clone was recorded a few times. The chain recombines TRBV16 with TRBJ1-5, with TRBD1 as a possible D gene (5 bases). This CDR3 spans 15 amino acids. The V and J ends lost 2 bases and 3 bases respectively, with 11 bases between them. The V gene's germline CDR1 is KGHSY and CDR2 FQNENV. CDR3 DNA: TGTGCCAGCAGCCAAGGCAGGGCCCCCAATCAGCCCCAGCATTTT. Translated, it gives CASSQGRAPNQPQHF.

This clone occurred once. This rearrangement joins TRBV28 to TRBJ2-1, with D tentatively TRBD2 (6 bases). Trimming cost V 5 bases and J 6 bases, with 17 bases left between them. The CDR3 length is 15 residues. Looked up from germline, CDR1 is MDHEN and CDR2 is SYDVKM. CDR3 in DNA: TGTGCCAGCAGTACTCGACTAGTTACTATCAATGAGCAGTTCTTC. This codes for CASSTRLVTINEQFF.

The V gene is TRBV2, the J gene TRBJ2-7; the match to TRBD1 covers 9 bases. The CDR3 spans 14 residues. V was pared by 8 bases and J by 0 bases, with 5 bases of the junction left unmatched. Germline loops: CDR1 SNHLY, CDR2 FYNNEI. CDR3 in amino acids: CASGGTGRSYEQYF. CDR3 coding DNA: TGTGCCAGCGGCGGGACAGGGCGCTCCTACGAGCAGTACTTC.

The genes are TRBV7-8 and TRBJ2-1; 15 bases are a match to TRBD2. This CDR3 is 15 amino acids long. Germline CDR1 SGHVS, CDR2 FQNEAQ. V trimming: 3 bases; J trimming: 9 bases; junction bases outside the gene matches: 3. The CDR3 DNA follows: TGTGCCAGCAGCTTTGGGACTAGCGGGAGGCCTGAGCAGTTCTTC. It is translated as CASSFGTSGRPEQFF. Together with reference TRBV7-8 and TRBJ2-1, the CDR3 gives the full variable domain: GAGVSQSPRYKVAKRGQDVALRCDPISGHVSLFWYQQALGQGPEFLTYFQNEAQLDKSGLPSDRFFAERPEGSVSTLKIQRTQQEDSAVYLCASSFGTSGRPEQFFGPGTRLTVL.

CDR3 DNA: TGCGCCAGCAGTCATGAGAATTTGGACACTGAAGCTTTCTTT. Amino acids: CASSHENLDTEAFF. The J gene is TRBJ1-1, the V gene TRBV23-1; the D is unclear. TRBV23-1 is assigned to the ORF class and has an uncertain function. Trimming pared 3 bases from V and 3 bases from J, leaving 11 bases between. The CDR3 is 14 residues long.

This clone was seen a single time. CDR3 sequence: CASSLIGQGYEQYF. CDR3 coding DNA: TGTGCCAGCAGCCTAATAGGACAGGGCTACGAGCAGTACTTC. J is TRBJ2-7 and V is TRBV7-8; 8 positions agree with TRBD1. V dropped 5 bases and J dropped 3; count of bases not matched to a gene: 6. CDR1 SGHVS and CDR2 FQNEAQ come from the germline V gene. The CDR3 runs 14 residues.

This chain uses TRBV7-8 with TRBJ2-1; 12 positions agree with TRBD2. J gave up 5 bases and V 3 bases, and 8 bases lay outside the gene matches. This CDR3 has 17 amino acids. The germline V gene has CDR1 SGHVS and CDR2 FQNEAQ. The CDR3 DNA sequence: TGTGCCAGCAGCTTGGTCGCTAGCGGGGGGGCCAACAATGAGCAGTTCTTC. Its protein is CASSLVASGGANNEQFF.

The chain combines TRBV7-6 with TRBJ1-6; weak D call: TRBD1 (6 bases). The CDR3 runs to 14 residues. Germline loops: CDR1 SGHVS, CDR2 FNYEAQ. V shed 5 bases and J shed 9 bases, with 14 bases lying between them. The CDR3 sequence: CASSQRGLGSPLHF. The CDR3 region has the DNA TGTGCCAGCAGCCAAAGGGGGTTAGGTTCACCCCTCCACTTT.

This sequence joins TRBV27 and TRBJ2-7, with D tentatively TRBD1 (6 bases). This CDR3 comprises 14 residues. With 5 bases removed from V and 5 bases from J, the gap between germline ends came to 16 bases. Per germline, CDR1 MNHEY and CDR2 SMNVEV (reference sequence). In DNA form, the CDR3 reads TGTGCCAGCAGTCCCCGAGGGGGACAACACGAGCAGTACTTC. Residues: CASSPRGGQHEQYF.

The chain employs TRBV28 and TRBJ1-1, with 7 positions matching TRBD1. V lost 6 bases, J lost 1 base, and 11 bases stayed unmatched. From germline, CDR1 is MDHEN and CDR2 SYDVKM. CDR3 length: 16 amino acids. The CDR3 DNA reads TGTGCCAGCAGCTCACCTCGGACAGGAAGGAACACTGAAGCTTTCTTT. Translated, it gives CASSSPRTGRNTEAFF.

This sequence joins TRBV5-1 and TRBJ1-2; 7 nucleotides match TRBD1. CDR1 and CDR2 from the germline V gene are SGHRS and YFSETQ. The V segment lost 5 bases and the J segment 2 bases; nucleotides outside the gene matches: 0. This CDR3 has 12 amino acids. The CDR3 DNA follows: TGCGCCAGCAGGGGACAGAACTATGGCTACACCTTC. Translating it yields CASRGQNYGYTF.

This clone has a single count. The V call is TRBV2, the J call TRBJ1-2, with a weak D call TRBD1 (6 bases). Germline values: CDR1 SNHLY, CDR2 FYNNEI. Trimming stripped 3 bases from V and 4 bases from J, with 12 bases between. CDR3 size: 14 residues. In DNA, the CDR3 is TGTGCCAGCAGTGACTTGGGGGCAGGCTATGGCTACACCTTC. Translation gives CASSDLGAGYGYTF.

The rearrangement links TRBV6-5 to TRBJ1-1; 10 bases are shared with TRBD1. The V and J ends lost 5 bases and 2 bases, in that order; junction bases with no gene match: 5. CDR1 is MNHEY and CDR2 is SVGAGI in the germline V gene. The CDR3 is 15 amino acids. The CDR3: CASSPTGGPNTEAFF. The DNA for the CDR3 is TGTGCCAGCAGTCCGACAGGGGGCCCCAACACTGAAGCTTTCTTT.

This sequence joins TRBV27 and TRBJ2-7, with D perhaps TRBD2 (6 bases). The CDR3 totals 16 residues. Per the germline V gene, CDR1 is MNHEY and CDR2 is SMNVEV (reference sequence). The V and J ends lost 6 bases and 4 bases respectively, with 22 bases between them. The chain's CDR3 is CASRGLGGEEVYEQYF. The CDR3 coding sequence is TGTGCCAGCAGGGGACTGGGCGGGGAGGAGGTTTACGAGCAGTACTTC.

This clone came up a few times. CDR3: CSARNSYGYTF. The CDR3 bases are TGCAGTGCTAGAAACAGCTATGGCTACACCTTC. J is TRBJ1-2 and V is TRBV20-1; D not resolved. Germline loops: CDR1 DFQATT, CDR2 SNEGSKA (reference sequence). Trimming took 2 bases from V and 4 from J, leaving 5 bases between them. There are 11 residues in the CDR3.

The count of this clone is one. The chain is built from TRBV5-6 and TRBJ1-1, with a possible D match to TRBD1 (6 bases). CDR1 and CDR2 from the germline V gene are SGHDT and YYEEEE. The CDR3 runs to 15 residues. V shed 6 bases and J shed 4 bases, with 19 bases lying between them. CDR3 sequence reads: CASIRGEGWGTEAFF. In DNA form, the CDR3 reads TGTGCCAGCATAAGGGGGGAGGGTTGGGGCACTGAAGCTTTCTTT.

This chain connects TRBV5-1 to TRBJ2-7, with D possibly being TRBD1 (6 bases). Germline V gene sequence: CDR1 SGHRS, CDR2 YFSETQ. This CDR3 is 13 amino acids long. Trimming pared 1 base from V and 2 bases from J, leaving 7 bases between. Here the CDR3 DNA reads TGCGCCAGCAGCTTGCAGGGGACCTACGAGCAGTACTTC. Translation gives CASSLQGTYEQYF. Together with reference TRBV5-1 and TRBJ2-7, the CDR3 gives the full variable domain: KAGVTQTPRYLIKTRGQQVTLSCSPISGHRSVSWYQQTPGQGLQFLFEYFSETQRNKGNFPGRFSGRQFSNSRSEMNVSTLELGDSALYLCASSLQGTYEQYFGPGTRLTVT.